What follows are 32 T cell receptor beta chains derived from one specimen sequenced in a study of cytomegalovirus exposure and HLA in healthy donors (dated by TCRdb to 2017 to 2019). Library preparation was by the immunoSEQ multiplex PCR assay. For the multiplex PCR, a mixture combining 60 forward primers for TCR Vbeta segments and 13 reverse primers for TCR Jbeta segments was used. The table comes from immuneACCESS by way of TCRdb, which keeps in-frame sequences with V and J called. Part of the clones is missing from these tables; in studies checked, under half for an unresolved V gene and the rest for unknown reasons. The sample profile shows more than 80,000 clones; about 79% of them were found once. Clones ranked in the top ten supply approximately 5.6% of the sample. Sample: PBMCs. These receptors came from a man younger than 35 in good health and CMV-seropositive.

The genes are TRBV28 and TRBJ2-6; no clear D gene. Deletions cut 10 bases from V and 3 bases from J, with 16 bases between. Germline CDR1 reads MDHEN; CDR2 reads SYDVKM. The length of the CDR3 is 15 residues. CDR3 sequence reads: CATSPEAVGANVLTF. The CDR3 bases are TGTGCCACCTCCCCAGAGGCTGTTGGGGCCAACGTCCTGACTTTC.

This sequence joins TRBV7-9 and TRBJ2-2; 7 bases line up with TRBD1. The CDR3 loop spans 14 amino acids. V shed 4 bases and J 8 bases; nucleotides not matched to a gene: 7. The V gene's germline CDR1 is SEHNR and CDR2 FQNEAQ (reference sequence). Written as DNA, the CDR3 is TGTGCCAGCAGCTCTTACAGGGGAGAGGGGGAGCTGTTTTTT. Protein product: CASSSYRGEGELFF.

V gene TRBV2 combines with J gene TRBJ1-1; TRBD1 agrees at 7 bases. CDR1 and CDR2 (germline): SNHLY, FYNNEI. J gave up 1 base and V 6 bases, and 8 bases lay outside the gene matches. CDR3 length: 15 residues. CDR3 nucleotides: TGTGCCAGCAGGGGATACAGGGGAAAGAACACTGAAGCTTTCTTT. Translating it yields CASRGYRGKNTEAFF. The full variable domain, in which reference TRBV2 and TRBJ1-1 provide the parts outside the CDR3, is EPEVTQTPSHQVTQMGQEVILRCVPISNHLYFYWYRQILGQKVEFLVSFYNNEISEKSEIFDDQFSVERPDGSNFTLKIRSTKLEDSAMYFCASRGYRGKNTEAFFGQGTRLTVV.

V usage is TRBV9 and J usage is TRBJ2-7; D ambiguous. CDR3 length equals 13 residues. Germline loops: CDR1 SGDLS, CDR2 YYNGEE. V was pared by 3 bases and J by 6 bases, with 13 bases between. This CDR3 reads CASSATPRGEQYF. The CDR3 bases are TGTGCCAGCAGCGCGACCCCACGAGGCGAGCAGTACTTC. Full variable domain (rest looked up from reference TRBV9 and TRBJ2-7): DSGVTQTPKHLITATGQRVTLRCSPRSGDLSVYWYQQSLDQGLQFLIQYYNGEERAKGNILERFSAQQFPDLHSELNLSSLELGDSALYFCASSATPRGEQYFGPGTRLTVT.

V and J are TRBV6-5 and TRBJ2-3; 8 positions agree with TRBD2. This CDR3 region has 13 residues. The junction had 6 bases not matched to a gene; V was cut back by 7 bases and J by 6 bases. Germline CDR1 MNHEY, CDR2 SVGAGI. The CDR3 sequence is CASNRPGGDTQYF. CDR3 DNA sequence: TGTGCCAGCAATCGACCGGGGGGGGATACGCAGTATTTT.

The chain is built from TRBV11-1 and TRBJ2-1, with 7 bases aligning to TRBD1. Trimming cost V 6 bases and J 4 bases; bases outside gene matches: 9. Germline V gene sequence: CDR1 SGHAT, CDR2 FQDESV (reference sequence). The CDR3 is 15 residues long. The CDR3: CASRHRDSLYNEQFF. For the CDR3, the DNA is TGTGCCAGCAGACACCGGGACAGCCTTTACAATGAGCAGTTCTTC.

This rearrangement joins TRBV13 to TRBJ2-3; 10 bases are shared with TRBD2. V was clipped by 5 bases and J by 0 bases; unmatched bases: 5. CDR1 PRHDT and CDR2 FYEKMQ come from the germline V gene (reference sequence). This CDR3 contains 16 residues. The CDR3 sequence is CASSLLAGPSTDTQYF. The CDR3 DNA reads TGTGCCAGCAGCCTACTAGCGGGGCCTAGCACAGATACGCAGTATTTT.

This chain uses TRBV28 with TRBJ2-3; D perhaps matches TRBD1 (7 bases). V was cut by 5 bases and J by 8 bases, with 8 bases left in between. This CDR3 has 11 residues. The germline gives CDR1 MDHEN, CDR2 SYDVKM. CDR3 coding DNA: TGTGCCAGCAGTCAGGGGGGTACGCAGTATTTT. Protein: CASSQGGTQYF.

In nucleotides, the CDR3 is TGCGCCAGCAGCTTGGACTCACAAGGGGCTGGCGAGCAGTACTTC. The encoded protein is CASSLDSQGAGEQYF. V is TRBV5-1 and J is TRBJ2-7; weak D call: TRBD1 (5 bases). V lost 0 bases, J lost 6 bases, and 16 bases lay in between. Germline V gene lookup returns CDR1 SGHRS and CDR2 YFSETQ. The CDR3 spans 15 residues.

The rearrangement joins TRBV4-1 to TRBJ2-1; TRBD2 aligns across 10 bases. The junction had 12 bases not matched to a gene; V was cut back by 4 bases and J by 9 bases. Per germline, CDR1 MGHRA and CDR2 YSYEKL. The CDR3 covers 16 residues. The CDR3 DNA reads as TGCGCCAGCAGCCTGTTCTTTAGCGGGAGGTCCAGTGAGCAGTTCTTC. It is translated as CASSLFFSGRSSEQFF.

The CDR3 nucleotides read TGCAGCGTCACTGGTGGCTATGGCTACACCTTC. It is translated as CSVTGGYGYTF. The gene calls are TRBV29-1 and TRBJ1-2; no firm D call. The V gene lost 6 bases and the J gene lost 4 bases, with 9 bases spanning the gap. Germline V gene sequence: CDR1 SQVTM, CDR2 ANQGSEA. The CDR3 covers 11 residues.

The DNA for the CDR3 is TGTGCCAGCAGCGTAGTCGTGGGCGGGAGGACTACCGAGCAGTTCTTC. Encoded protein: CASSVVVGGRTTEQFF. This rearrangement joins TRBV9 to TRBJ2-1, with 8 bases fitting TRBD2. The CDR3 spans 16 residues. The germline V gene has CDR1 SGDLS and CDR2 YYNGEE. V was pared by 0 bases and J by 10 bases, with 12 bases of the junction left unmatched. Filled out from reference TRBV9 and TRBJ2-1, the complete variable domain reads DSGVTQTPKHLITATGQRVTLRCSPRSGDLSVYWYQQSLDQGLQFLIQYYNGEERAKGNILERFSAQQFPDLHSELNLSSLELGDSALYFCASSVVVGGRTTEQFFGPGTRLTVL.

This clone was counted a few times. The genes are TRBV6-1 and TRBJ1-5; 8 bases align to TRBD1. CDR1 is MNHNS, CDR2 SASEGT, per germline. This CDR3 is 15 amino acids long. V lost 3 bases to trimming and J lost 2 bases; unmatched junction nucleotides: 3. The CDR3 loop reads CASSDPTGGNQPQHF. CDR3 nucleotide sequence: TGTGCCAGCAGTGACCCGACAGGGGGCAATCAGCCCCAGCATTTT.

CDR3 bases: TGTGCCAGCAGTTACCCCGACAGGGGGCGTGAGCAGTTCTTC. This sequence encodes CASSYPDRGREQFF. The chain employs TRBV6-5 and TRBJ2-1, with 10 bases lining up with TRBD1. Germline V CDR1 and CDR2: MNHEY, SVGAGI. CDR3 length equals 14 residues. J was trimmed by 9 bases and V by 2 bases; bases with no gene match: 4.

This chain connects TRBV29-1 to TRBJ2-6, with 8 bases fitting TRBD1. The CDR3 has 17 residues. Germline CDR1 is SQVTM and CDR2 is ANQGSEA. J gave up 2 bases and V 0 bases, and 6 bases lay outside the gene matches. The CDR3 loop is CSVEDADRDPGANVLTF. CDR3 DNA: TGCAGCGTTGAAGACGCGGACAGGGATCCTGGGGCCAACGTCCTGACTTTC.

The gene calls are TRBV10-3 and TRBJ2-2; tentative D call: TRBD2 (6 bases). The V end was cut by 7 bases, the J end by 7 bases, with 16 bases between. CDR3 size: 14 residues. CDR1 is ENHRY and CDR2 is SYGVKD in the germline V gene. The CDR3 DNA follows: TGTGCCATCAACTCCGACACGGGACTCGGGGAGCTGTTTTTT. This sequence encodes CAINSDTGLGELFF.

The rearrangement joins TRBV6-5 to TRBJ2-1; TRBD1 aligns across 7 bases. The CDR3 runs 15 residues. CDR1 MNHEY and CDR2 SVGAGI come from the germline V gene. Trimming cost V 6 bases and J 0 bases; bases outside gene matches: 5. The DNA for the CDR3 is TGTGCCAGCAGCCGGGGACAGATCTCCTACAATGAGCAGTTCTTC. This translates into CASSRGQISYNEQFF.

J is TRBJ1-1 and V is TRBV10-3, with TRBD1 matching over 8 bases. V shed 10 bases and J 8 bases; nucleotides not matched to a gene: 9. The CDR3 runs to 12 residues. Germline lookup yields CDR1 ENHRY and CDR2 SYGVKD. CDR3 DNA sequence: TGTGCCACCGGGACAGGAGTTCGAGAAGCTTTCTTT. Protein: CATGTGVREAFF.

The V call is TRBV2, the J call TRBJ1-4, with 12 bases identical to TRBD1. The CDR3 is 17 residues long. J lost 4 bases, V lost 8 bases, and 11 bases had no gene match. In germline, CDR1 is SNHLY, CDR2 FYNNEI. The CDR3 DNA follows: TGTGCCAGCCTCCGGGACAGGGGGCTGTTGGGTAATGAAAAACTGTTTTTT. It codes for CASLRDRGLLGNEKLFF.

This chain uses TRBV11-1 with TRBJ2-2, with D possibly being TRBD1 (5 bases). The CDR3 covers 15 residues. V was trimmed by 0 bases and J by 5 bases, leaving 10 bases between them. CDR1 is SGHAT, CDR2 FQDESV, per germline (reference sequence). For the CDR3, the DNA is TGTGCCAGCAGCTTAGCCCAGGGTGGAACCGGGGAGCTGTTTTTT. Protein product: CASSLAQGGTGELFF.

The chain has TRBV14 and TRBJ1-1; 7 bases align to TRBD1. The CDR3 is made up of 18 amino acids. Trimming cost V 3 bases and J 5 bases; bases outside gene matches: 18. CDR1 and CDR2 from the germline V gene are SGHDN and FVKESK. The CDR3 DNA is TGTGCCAGCAGCCACCTTACTCCGGGACAGAGAGTAGGGACTGAAGCTTTCTTT. Encoded protein: CASSHLTPGQRVGTEAFF.

V usage is TRBV4-1 and J usage is TRBJ1-2; 7 bases align to TRBD1. Germline lookup yields CDR1 MGHRA and CDR2 YSYEKL. With 6 bases clipped from V and 4 bases from J, the junction kept 11 bases outside the gene matches. The CDR3 totals 15 residues. The CDR3 DNA follows: TGCGCCAGCAGGCATCGACAGGGCGCCGTCTATGGCTACACCTTC. This sequence encodes CASRHRQGAVYGYTF.

The V and J genes are TRBV28 and TRBJ2-5; D is possibly TRBD1 (5 bases). The V gene's germline CDR1 is MDHEN and CDR2 SYDVKM. V lost 2 bases to trimming and J lost 4 bases, with 8 bases between them. The CDR3 has 13 residues. CDR3 sequence reads: CASSLQGRETQYF. The DNA for the CDR3 is TGTGCCAGCAGTTTACAGGGAAGAGAGACCCAGTACTTC.

The chain combines TRBV2 with TRBJ2-1; 14 positions agree with TRBD2. Germline V gene lookup returns CDR1 SNHLY and CDR2 FYNNEI. The ends lost 6 bases at V and 4 bases at J; junction bases unmatched: 2. The CDR3 consists of 15 residues. The CDR3 here is CASRGLAGAYNEQFF. The CDR3 DNA sequence: TGTGCCAGCAGGGGACTAGCGGGAGCATACAATGAGCAGTTCTTC.

The CDR3 nucleotides are TGCGCCAGCAGTGAGGCCGGGACTAGCTGGATCGGTGAGCAGTTCTTC. Translated: CASSEAGTSWIGEQFF. This chain connects TRBV10-1 to TRBJ2-1; 9 nucleotides match TRBD2. This CDR3 spans 16 amino acids. The V and J ends lost 2 bases and 9 bases, in that order; junction bases with no gene match: 11. CDR1 is WNHNN, CDR2 SYGVQD, per germline (reference sequence).

The chain couples TRBV6-1 to TRBJ1-2; D unclear. The CDR3 is made up of 12 amino acids. CDR1 MNHNS and CDR2 SASEGT come from the germline V gene. V lost 1 base to trimming and J lost 8 bases, with 8 bases between them. The CDR3: CASSEGTRGYTF. As DNA, the CDR3 is TGTGCCAGCAGTGAAGGTACGCGGGGCTACACCTTC.

The genes are TRBV6-5 and TRBJ2-7; 11 positions agree with TRBD2. In germline, CDR1 is MNHEY, CDR2 SVGAGI. The CDR3 is 15 residues long. The V gene end was trimmed by 4 bases and the J gene end by 7 bases; junction bases not matched to a gene: 9. CDR3 sequence (DNA): TGTGCCAGCAGTTCGCGACTAGCGGGACTAAAGGAGCAGTACTTC. It is translated as CASSSRLAGLKEQYF.

V usage is TRBV5-1 and J usage is TRBJ1-4; TRBD1 might be the D (5 bases). Trimming cost V 2 bases and J 4 bases, with 6 bases left between them. Germline CDR1 reads SGHRS; CDR2 reads YFSETQ. The CDR3 spans 13 residues. The DNA of the CDR3 is TGCGCCAGCAGCTTTCAGGGTAATGAAAAACTGTTTTTT. Its translation is CASSFQGNEKLFF.

The V and J genes are TRBV5-6 and TRBJ1-1; D gene unclear. V lost 1 base and J lost 0, with 7 bases in between. In germline, CDR1 is SGHDT, CDR2 YYEEEE. The CDR3 sequence is 14 residues long. CDR3 sequence reads: CASSLSRMNTEAFF. The DNA of the CDR3 is TGTGCCAGCAGCTTGTCCCGTATGAACACTGAAGCTTTCTTT.

The CDR3: CASSLQGLGTEAFF. The CDR3 DNA follows: TGTGCCAGCAGTTTACAGGGATTGGGCACTGAAGCTTTCTTT. The chain recombines TRBV28 with TRBJ1-1; the D gene is possibly TRBD1 (5 bases). V lost 2 bases and J lost 4, with 11 bases in between. The CDR3 length is 14 residues. Germline V CDR1 and CDR2: MDHEN, SYDVKM.

CDR3 DNA: TGTGCCAGCAGTCAGCGGGGGGGGGCCCTCGATGAGCAGTTCTTC. It codes for CASSQRGGALDEQFF. The chain combines TRBV2 with TRBJ2-1; TRBD2 aligns across 10 bases. The V gene end was trimmed by 5 bases and the J gene end by 8 bases; junction bases not matched to a gene: 9. Germline loops: CDR1 SNHLY, CDR2 FYNNEI. The CDR3 runs 15 residues.

Only one count was recorded for this clone. V is TRBV4-1 and J is TRBJ2-7; 12 bases line up with TRBD2. The germline V gene encodes CDR1 MGHRA and CDR2 YSYEKL. V gave up 4 bases and J gave up 2 bases; unmatched junction bases: 3. The CDR3 loop spans 15 amino acids. CDR3 amino acids: CASSPRTSGTYEQYF. Here the CDR3 DNA reads TGCGCCAGCAGCCCGAGGACTAGCGGGACCTACGAGCAGTACTTC.